This entry lists 21 T cell receptor beta chains sequenced from one sample in a study of spatial heterogeneity in lung cancer. The time point denotes: sample taken at primary tumor resection. The authors sequenced whole RNA from tumor, nontumor lung or frozen PBMC without sorting. TCRdb called the 5' RACE reads again in MiXCR, with one record for every CDR3 protein. The sample has around 4,000 distinct CDR3 sequences; roughly 35% are singletons. Material: PBMCs, obtained at surgery. The receptors shown here come from a male donor with early-stage non-small cell lung cancer.

Of note for this clonotype: A library made for alpha chains picked up this beta chain off target, so its size means little. As DNA, the CDR3 is TGTGCCAGCAGCCTCCGACTAGCGGGAGGAACCGGGGAGCTGTTTTTT. Protein: CASSLRLAGGTGELFF. This chain connects TRBV11-2 to TRBJ2-2, with TRBD2 matching over 13 bases. V was pared by 5 bases and J by 5 bases, with 5 bases of the junction left unmatched. Germline V gives CDR1 SGHAT, CDR2 FQNNGV. This CDR3 has 16 residues.

In the case of this clonotype: This beta chain is off target for a library built for alpha chains, so its abundance means little. This sequence joins TRBV28 and TRBJ2-3; 7 bases agree with TRBD1. V trimming: 5 bases; J trimming: 0 bases; junction bases outside the gene matches: 2. This CDR3 contains 14 residues. Germline V gives CDR1 MDHEN, CDR2 SYDVKM. The DNA of the CDR3 is TGTGCCAGCAGTGCACAGGGGAGCACAGATACGCAGTATTTT. This encodes CASSAQGSTDTQYF.

As to this clonotype: A library made for alpha chains picked up this beta chain off target, so its size means little. This chain connects TRBV10-2 to TRBJ2-7; D uncertain. The V and J ends lost 3 bases and 4 bases respectively, with 10 bases between them. Germline V gene sequence: CDR1 WSHSY, CDR2 SAAADI. There are 13 residues in the CDR3. The CDR3 bases are TGCGCCAGCAGTGACATACAGCCTTACGAGCAGTACTTC. This codes for CASSDIQPYEQYF.

As concerns this clonotype: This beta chain was picked up by a library intended for alpha chains and is off target, so its count carries little meaning. This chain joins TRBV11-1 and TRBJ2-1, with D perhaps TRBD1 or TRBD2 (5 bases each). CDR1 SGHAT and CDR2 FQDESV come from the germline V gene (reference sequence). The V end lost 4 bases, the J end lost 7 bases, and 17 bases lay between the germline ends. This CDR3 is 15 amino acids long. The DNA for the CDR3 is TGTGCCAGCAGCTCCAGGGAGCGTAGAAAAAATGAGCAGTTCTTC. Encoded protein: CASSSRERRKNEQFF.

On this clonotype: Since it is a stray read in a library aimed at alpha chains, this beta chain has a size that is not meaningful. The chain joins TRBV11-2 to TRBJ2-3; D is uncertain. Germline CDR1 reads SGHAT; CDR2 reads FQNNGV. V lost 2 bases to trimming and J lost 5 bases, with 8 bases between them. This CDR3 spans 13 amino acids. This CDR3 reads CASSLNAIDTQYF. CDR3 nucleotides: TGTGCCAGCAGCTTAAACGCGATAGATACGCAGTATTTT.

Turning to this clonotype: Little can be read into the size of this beta chain, an off-target read in a library designed for alpha chains. V gene TRBV12-3 or TRBV12-4 combines with J gene TRBJ2-3; no clear D. Trimming cost V 6 bases and J 3 bases, with 16 bases left between them. The CDR3 covers 15 residues. DNA of the CDR3: TGTGCCAGCAGCTACAAGCCCTCCCTGACAGATACGCAGTATTTT. Translating it yields CASSYKPSLTDTQYF.

As for this clonotype: This beta chain is an off-target read within a library intended for alpha chains, so its frequency means little. The rearrangement uses TRBV29-1 and TRBJ2-7, with D hard to call. Trimming shortened V by 6 bases and J by 3 bases, and 12 bases separated the two germline ends. The CDR3 covers 12 residues. Germline CDR1 and CDR2: SQVTM and ANQGSEA. The CDR3 DNA is TGCAGCGTGAGATTCGGCAACTACGAGCAGTACTTC. Translating gives CSVRFGNYEQYF.

Regarding this clonotype: The size of this beta chain means little, since it is a stray read in a library made for alpha chains. The J gene is TRBJ2-1, the V gene TRBV6-2 or TRBV6-3; the match to TRBD2 covers 13 bases. Germline-derived CDR1 and CDR2 are MNHEY and SVGEGT. This CDR3 has 13 residues. The V segment lost 10 bases and the J segment 9 bases; nucleotides outside the gene matches: 6. CDR3 in amino acids: CATGLAGVSEQFF. In DNA, the CDR3 is TGTGCCACCGGACTAGCGGGAGTGTCTGAGCAGTTCTTC.

This clonotype was seen only a few times. Because this beta chain is a stray read in a library intended to capture alpha chains, its abundance should not be given much weight. The CDR3 bases are TGTGCCAGCACCCCCTTAGGACAGGGGACTACCAATGAGCAGTTCTTC. Residues: CASTPLGQGTTNEQFF. The genes are TRBV7-9 and TRBJ2-1; 9 bases match TRBD1. The germline V gene encodes CDR1 SEHNR and CDR2 FQNEAQ (reference sequence). The CDR3 loop spans 16 amino acids. V shed 7 bases and J 6 bases; nucleotides not matched to a gene: 13.

As regards this clonotype: Because the library targeted alpha chains, this beta chain is an off-target read whose size means little. This chain uses TRBV23-1 with TRBJ2-3; TRBD2 agrees at 7 bases. TRBV23-1 is marked as an open reading frame, function uncertain. V trimming: 3 bases; J trimming: 0 bases; junction bases outside the gene matches: 18. This CDR3 contains 20 residues. The CDR3 DNA reads TGCGCCAGCAGTCAGTCGTGGGGGTGCCGAGCGGGGCCGAGCACAGATACGCAGTATTTT. Translated: CASSQSWGCRAGPSTDTQYF.

A remark on this clonotype: This beta chain is off target for a library built for alpha chains, so its abundance means little. V and J are TRBV28 and TRBJ2-4; no definite D call. Looked up from germline, CDR1 is MDHEN and CDR2 is SYDVKM. V lost 3 bases and J 0 bases, leaving 6 bases between the germline ends. The CDR3 runs 14 residues. The CDR3 loop reads CASSLTLAKNIQYF. CDR3 sequence (DNA): TGTGCCAGCAGTTTGACACTAGCCAAAAACATTCAGTACTTC. Filled out from reference TRBV28 and TRBJ2-4, the complete variable domain reads DVKVTQSSRYLVKRTGEKVFLECVQDMDHENMFWYRQDPGLGLRLIYFSYDVKMKEKGDIPEGYSVSREKKERFSLILESASTNQTSMYLCASSLTLAKNIQYFGAGTRLSVL.

This clonotype was seen a handful of times. This beta chain is an off-target read within a library intended for alpha chains, so its frequency means little. This chain joins TRBV7-9 and TRBJ2-1; tentatively, D is TRBD1 (11 bases). Germline CDR1 and CDR2: SEHNR and FQNEAQ (reference sequence). This CDR3 region has 19 residues. The V and J ends lost 5 bases and 4 bases respectively, with 27 bases between them. The DNA of the CDR3 is TGTGCCAGCAGCCAGGACAGGGGGCTAGCGGGAGATACATACAATGAGCAGTTCTTC. Translated: CASSQDRGLAGDTYNEQFF.

A note on this clonotype: The library was designed around alpha chains, so this beta chain is a stray read whose abundance carries little weight. This sequence joins TRBV10-1 and TRBJ2-3; no reliable D call. Trimming cost V 7 bases and J 0 bases, with 8 bases left between them. This CDR3 contains 13 residues. In germline, CDR1 is WNHNN, CDR2 SYGVQD (reference sequence). CDR3 loop: CASNLGSTDTQYF. The CDR3 region has the DNA TGCGCCAGCAACTTGGGAAGCACAGATACGCAGTATTTT.

Remarks on this clonotype: Because the library targeted alpha chains, this beta chain is an off-target read whose size means little. The V gene is TRBV29-1, the J gene TRBJ2-7; 11 nucleotides match TRBD2. The CDR3 consists of 16 residues. CDR1 SQVTM and CDR2 ANQGSEA come from the germline V gene. V gave up 3 bases and J gave up 2 bases; unmatched junction bases: 9. CDR3 DNA: TGCAGCGTTGACACTAGCGGGAGAGAGGCCACCTACGAGCAGTACTTC. Amino acids: CSVDTSGREATYEQYF.

About this clonotype: This beta chain is a stray read from a library made for alpha chains; its abundance is not meaningful. The chain carries TRBV7-2 and TRBJ2-1, with TRBD2 matching 7 bases. The CDR3 covers 14 residues. CDR1 and CDR2 (germline): SGHTA, FQGNSA. Trimming took 5 bases from V and 6 from J; bases not matched to a gene: 7. CDR3 coding DNA: TGTGCCAGCAGCCCAGGACTAGGCCCCAATGAGCAGTTCTTC. Translation gives CASSPGLGPNEQFF.

With respect to this clonotype: This beta chain was picked up by a library intended for alpha chains and is off target, so its count carries little meaning. V is TRBV29-1 and J is TRBJ2-5, with TRBD2 identical over 14 bases. With 3 bases clipped from V and 3 bases from J, the junction kept 9 bases outside the gene matches. CDR1 is SQVTM and CDR2 is ANQGSEA in the germline V gene. The CDR3 runs 17 residues. CDR3 in DNA: TGCAGCGTTGAGAAATCCTCGGGACTAGCGGGAGAAGAGACCCAGTACTTC. Translated: CSVEKSSGLAGEETQYF. The entire variable domain, with the rest obtained from reference TRBV29-1 and TRBJ2-5, is as follows: SAVISQKPSRDICQRGTSLTIQCQVDSQVTMMFWYRQQPGQSLTLIATANQGSEATYESGFVIDKFPISRPNLTFSTLTVSNMSPEDSSIYLCSVEKSSGLAGEETQYFGPGTRLLVL.

This clonotype was found a few times. The size of this beta chain means little, since it is a stray read in a library made for alpha chains. This chain joins TRBV27 and TRBJ2-1; D not certain. Germline CDR1 is MNHEY and CDR2 is SMNVEV (reference sequence). This CDR3 comprises 11 residues. V was clipped by 7 bases and J by 9 bases, with 10 bases between them. CDR3 sequence: CASIRFGEQFF. CDR3 nucleotide sequence: TGTGCCAGCATAAGGTTCGGTGAGCAGTTCTTC.

This clonotype appeared a few times. This beta chain turned up in a library designed for alpha chains; as an off-target read, its abundance says little. The chain recombines TRBV5-5 with TRBJ2-3; D gene unclear. The CDR3 has 13 amino acids. The germline V gene has CDR1 SGHKS and CDR2 YYEKEE (reference sequence). Trimming stripped 4 bases from V and 5 bases from J, with 11 bases between. CDR3: CASSQLFGDTQYF. For the CDR3, the DNA is TGTGCCAGCAGCCAGTTGTTCGGAGATACGCAGTATTTT.

Within the sample, this clonotype is medium-sized. The library was built for alpha chains, so this beta chain is an off-target read and its size means little. The chain couples TRBV27 to TRBJ2-2; TRBD2 aligns across 8 bases. After removal of 4 bases from V and 2 bases from J, the junction contained 9 bases not matched to a gene. Looked up from germline, CDR1 is MNHEY and CDR2 is SMNVEV (reference sequence). This CDR3 is 17 amino acids long. The CDR3 sequence: CASSSYGLARNTGELFF. The CDR3 DNA reads as TGTGCCAGCAGTTCCTATGGACTAGCACGAAACACCGGGGAGCTGTTTTTT.

On this clonotype: This beta chain is off target for a library built for alpha chains, so its abundance means little. This chain links TRBV19 with TRBJ2-3; possible D gene TRBD1, 6 bases. V lost 5 bases and J lost 0, with 12 bases in between. This CDR3 region has 15 residues. Germline V gene data show CDR1 as LNHDA and CDR2 as SQIVND (reference sequence). CDR3 sequence reads: CASSGSTGSTDTQYF. The CDR3 nucleotides read TGTGCCAGTAGTGGCTCGACAGGTAGCACAGATACGCAGTATTTT.

Remarks on this clonotype: Since it is a stray read in a library aimed at alpha chains, this beta chain has a size that is not meaningful. V usage is TRBV9 and J usage is TRBJ2-5; no firm D call. The germline V gene encodes CDR1 SGDLS and CDR2 YYNGEE. Between the trimmed V and J ends, which lost 0 bases and 1 base, there was a span of 4 bases. The CDR3 runs 13 residues. The CDR3 protein is CASSVESQETQYF. The CDR3 coding sequence is TGTGCCAGCAGCGTAGAAAGCCAAGAGACCCAGTACTTC. The variable domain in full, completed from reference TRBV9 and TRBJ2-5, reads DSGVTQTPKHLITATGQRVTLRCSPRSGDLSVYWYQQSLDQGLQFLIQYYNGEERAKGNILERFSAQQFPDLHSELNLSSLELGDSALYFCASSVESQETQYFGPGTRLLVL.